The rows below give T cell receptor beta chains drawn from one sample of a study of T cells in Graves' hyperthyroidism and ophthalmopathy. In TCRdb, the multiplex PCR reads were re-called with MiXCR into one record per CDR3 protein. The sample contains around 600,000 distinct CDR3 sequences, 14% of which appear only once. The sequenced sample was blood. Receptor source: a woman younger than 30 with Graves' ophthalmopathy. CDR3s include the opening cysteine and the closing phenylalanine or tryptophan. The D gene is left open where the match is weak. Expanded clones get a size class; other rows say once, few or many, or leave the size out.

.	17	TRBV11-3	TRBD2	TRBJ2-7	TGTGCCAGCAGCTCAGGGACTAGCGGGAGAGATGTATACGAGCAGTACTTC	CASSSGTSGRDVYEQYF
many	15	TRBV20-1	TRBD2	TRBJ2-7	TGCAGTGCTAGATCCGTAAGGACTAGCGTGGGCGAGCAGTACTTC	CSARSVRTSVGEQYF
many	13	TRBV9	.	TRBJ2-7	TGTGCCAGCAGCGCTCAAAACTCCTACGAGCAGTACTTC	CASSAQNSYEQYF
many	18	TRBV12-5	TRBD2	TRBJ2-3	TGTGCTAGTGGTTTGGATATCGGGACTAGACACCCAGGGGATACGCAGTATTTT	CASGLDIGTRHPGDTQYF
many	17	TRBV5-1	TRBD1	TRBJ1-2	TGCGCCAGCAGCTCGTTCTCCGGGACAGGGATTAACTATGGCTACACCTTC	CASSSFSGTGINYGYTF
few	19	TRBV5-6	TRBD2	TRBJ2-1	TGTGCCAGCAGCCTAAACCTAGCGGGAGGACCAAGTGTGGCCGGTGAGCAGTTCTTC	CASSLNLAGGPSVAGEQFF
few	15	TRBV10-3	TRBD2	TRBJ2-4	TGTGCCATCAGTACCCCGGGACTAGAGAAAAACATTCAGTACTTC	CAISTPGLEKNIQYF
many	12	TRBV12-3/TRBV12-4	.	TRBJ1-5	TGTGCCAGCAGTCGGACAAGCCAGCCCCAGCATTTT	CASSRTSQPQHF
many	15	TRBV28	.	TRBJ2-7	TGTGCCAGCAGTCGTGGGCCAGTCGTGGGCTACGAGCAGTACTTC	CASSRGPVVGYEQYF
many	14	TRBV7-8	TRBD2	TRBJ2-1	TGTGCCAGCAGCCCTTGGACTAGACCCAATGAGCAGTTCTTC	CASSPWTRPNEQFF
few	17	TRBV27	TRBD2	TRBJ2-7	TGTGCCAGCAGTTTAAATTTGGGACTAGCGGGACCTTACGAGCAGTACTTC	CASSLNLGLAGPYEQYF
few	16	TRBV9	TRBD2	TRBJ2-1	TGTGCCAGCAGCGACCGGACTAGCGGGACTAACAATGAGCAGTTCTTC	CASSDRTSGTNNEQFF
.	13	TRBV6-1	.	TRBJ1-1	TGTGCCACTAGACAGGTTTGGAACACTGAAGCTTTCTTT	CATRQVWNTEAFF
many	19	TRBV9	TRBD2	TRBJ2-7	TGTGCCAGCAGATTGGCTAGGGGTAGCGGGAGGGCCGGGAACTACGAGCAGTACTTC	CASRLARGSGRAGNYEQYF
.	15	TRBV9	TRBD1	TRBJ1-1	TGTGCCAGCAGCCCCCACGCGAGGACAGGGGGCGAAGCTTTCTTT	CASSPHARTGGEAFF
few	13	TRBV5-1	TRBD1	TRBJ2-2	TGCGCCAGCAGCCGACAGGGAACCGGGGAGCTGTTTTTT	CASSRQGTGELFF
many	14	TRBV4-1	.	TRBJ2-7	TGCGCCAGCAGCCAAGGATGGGGGGTATGGGAGCAGTACTTC	CASSQGWGVWEQYF
few	15	TRBV9	TRBD1	TRBJ2-7	TGTGCCAGCAGTCTTACCTCGGGACAGACCTACGAGCAGTACTTC	CASSLTSGQTYEQYF